This T cell receptor beta chain was captured in a study of control samples from healthy donors and cancer patients. The V end was cut by 7 bases, the J end by 2 bases, with 12 bases between. The CDR3 totals 14 residues. Per the germline V gene, CDR1 is MNHEY and CDR2 is SVGAGI. Produced via immunoSEQ multiplex PCR; TCRdb's table is partial and in-frame only. The table records some 140,000 clones, more than 85% of them present only once. The TCR originated in a young woman in good health. The genes are TRBV6-5 and TRBJ1-5; D possibly corresponds to TRBD1 (5 bases). Sample: blood. The CDR3 sequence: CASKVRAGNQPQHF. The CDR3 DNA sequence: TGTGCCAGCAAGGTCAGGGCCGGCAATCAGCCCCAGCATTTT.